These 27 T cell receptor beta chains came from one sample sequenced in a study of T cells in tuberculosis. Sequencing was performed with immunoSEQ multiplex PCR; in TCRdb, only in-frame clones are kept and a portion is missing. The profile shows about 33,000 clones, around 92% of them singletons. Sequencing used PBMCs. The receptor source for this set is a donor aged 10-35 years with latent tuberculosis or without tuberculosis infection. Some clones in this sample may be carry-over from other donors' samples.

This sequence joins TRBV27 and TRBJ1-1; a possible D gene is TRBD1 (6 bases). The CDR3 loop spans 14 amino acids. V lost 6 bases, J lost 1 base, and 12 bases lay in between. Germline CDR1 MNHEY, CDR2 SMNVEV (reference sequence). The CDR3: CASRYRVSNTEAFF. CDR3 in DNA: TGTGCCAGCAGGTACAGGGTTTCGAACACTGAAGCTTTCTTT.

The chain joins TRBV6-6 to TRBJ1-4; 7 positions agree with TRBD1. Per the germline V gene, CDR1 is MNHNY and CDR2 is SVGAGI (reference sequence). There are 16 residues in the CDR3. V lost 2 bases, J lost 5 bases, and 8 bases stayed unmatched. The CDR3 spells CASSYGGTVENEKLFF. DNA for the CDR3: TGTGCCAGCAGTTACGGGGGGACAGTAGAAAATGAAAAACTGTTTTTT.

This clone appeared a single time. The chain recombines TRBV6-5 with TRBJ2-3; D uncertain. The CDR3 consists of 12 residues. Germline CDR1 is MNHEY and CDR2 is SVGAGI. Trimming pared 8 bases from V and 1 base from J, leaving 7 bases between. The CDR3 region has the DNA TGTGCCAGCGGGCTACGCACAGATACGCAGTATTTT. Amino acid sequence: CASGLRTDTQYF.

V gene TRBV5-1 combines with J gene TRBJ2-3; perhaps TRBD2 as D (6 bases). Germline V gives CDR1 SGHRS, CDR2 YFSETQ. Trimming removed 3 bases at V and 1 base at J, with 21 bases between. The CDR3 loop spans 18 amino acids. CDR3 residues: CASSSRPLTGEGTDTQYF. CDR3 nucleotides: TGCGCCAGCAGCTCCCGTCCCCTAACGGGAGAGGGCACAGATACGCAGTATTTT.

This rearrangement joins TRBV29-1 to TRBJ2-7, with D unresolved. The CDR3 sequence is 13 residues long. V lost 0 bases, J lost 3 bases, and 9 bases lay in between. CDR1 is SQVTM, CDR2 ANQGSEA, per germline. The CDR3: CSVEDLTGYEQYF. Written as DNA, the CDR3 is TGCAGCGTTGAAGATTTGACGGGCTACGAGCAGTACTTC.

Note on this clone: A read error may produce the germline difference seen at one junction end. V usage is TRBV20-1 and J usage is TRBJ1-1; D gene ambiguous. CDR3 length: 11 residues. Germline V gene sequence: CDR1 DFQATT, CDR2 SNEGSKA (reference sequence). In DNA, the CDR3 is TGCAGTGCTAGAGATCTGGGTTGGGCTTTGTTT. As protein: CSARDLGWALF.

V and J are TRBV6-4 and TRBJ2-6; D is unresolved. Germline CDR1 and CDR2: MRHNA and SNTAGT. The CDR3 is 15 amino acids. Trimming took off 4 bases at V and 5 bases at J, with 12 bases between the two ends. The CDR3, as DNA: TGTGCCAGCAGTGCACGACAAAGTCGGGCCAACGTCCTGACTTTC. Protein: CASSARQSRANVLTF.

The rearrangement links TRBV6-8 to TRBJ1-1, with D possibly TRBD1 on 6 matching bases. The V gene's germline CDR1 is MNHGY and CDR2 SAAAGT. V was trimmed by 8 bases and J by 5 bases, leaving 24 bases between them. The CDR3 loop spans 16 amino acids. CDR3 bases: TGTGCCAGCCCGGACAGCGTACTGGGCGAAGGGACTGAAGCTTTCTTT. Protein: CASPDSVLGEGTEAFF.

V is TRBV6-6 and J is TRBJ1-4; D not resolved. CDR1 MNHNY and CDR2 SVGAGI come from the germline V gene (reference sequence). This CDR3 has 12 amino acids. Trimming left V 5 bases short and J 13 bases short, with 14 bases between. The CDR3 here is CASSRDQDRLFF. The CDR3, as DNA: TGTGCCAGCAGTCGAGATCAAGATAGACTGTTTTTT.

The rearrangement uses TRBV19 and TRBJ2-1; TRBD1 matches 8 bases. The J segment lost 4 bases and the V segment lost 9 bases, leaving 14 bases of the junction unmatched. CDR3 length: 16 residues. Germline V lookup: CDR1 LNHDA, CDR2 SQIVND (reference sequence). The chain's CDR3 is CASAEGGRGPYNEQFF. The CDR3 nucleotides are TGTGCCAGCGCAGAGGGTGGCAGGGGGCCTTACAATGAGCAGTTCTTC. Together with reference TRBV19 and TRBJ2-1, the CDR3 gives the full variable domain: DGGITQSPKYLFRKEGQNVTLSCEQNLNHDAMYWYRQDPGQGLRLIYYSQIVNDFQKGDIAEGYSVSREKKESFPLTVTSAQKNPTAFYLCASAEGGRGPYNEQFFGPGTRLTVL.

The V call is TRBV4-1, the J call TRBJ2-3; no definite D call. The germline V gene encodes CDR1 MGHRA and CDR2 YSYEKL. The CDR3 consists of 13 residues. The germline V and J ends were trimmed by 3 bases and 6 bases, with 10 bases remaining between them. In DNA form, the CDR3 reads TGCGCCAGCAGCCACCCAGTCCAGGATACGCAGTATTTT. The encoded protein is CASSHPVQDTQYF.

The chain is built from TRBV5-1 and TRBJ2-7; 8 bases fit TRBD1. Trimming removed 0 bases from V and 1 base from J; junction bases left unmatched: 6. From germline, CDR1 is SGHRS and CDR2 YFSETQ. CDR3 length: 16 residues. The CDR3 sequence is CASSLDGDRPSYEQYF. The CDR3 nucleotides read TGCGCCAGCAGCTTGGACGGGGACAGGCCTTCCTACGAGCAGTACTTC.

This chain links TRBV6-5 with TRBJ1-2; D ambiguous. The CDR3 totals 13 residues. V lost 0 bases and J 8 bases, leaving 10 bases between the germline ends. Germline lookup yields CDR1 MNHEY and CDR2 SVGAGI. The CDR3 DNA reads TGTGCCAGCAGTTACTCGCCGGGAGGGGGCTACACCTTC. Encoded protein: CASSYSPGGGYTF.

The genes are TRBV27 and TRBJ2-3; tentatively, D is TRBD2 (5 bases). Germline V gives CDR1 MNHEY, CDR2 SMNVEV (reference sequence). CDR3 length: 12 residues. V shed 5 bases and J shed 11 bases, with 14 bases lying between them. The CDR3 here is CASSATVGLQYF. CDR3 bases: TGTGCCAGCAGTGCCACGGTAGGACTGCAGTATTTT.

The chain joins TRBV5-1 to TRBJ2-5; 9 bases fit TRBD2. V trimming: 2 bases; J trimming: 1 base; junction bases outside the gene matches: 3. CDR1 is SGHRS, CDR2 YFSETQ, per germline. The CDR3 runs to 15 residues. DNA of the CDR3: TGCGCCAGCAGCTTTAATAGCGGGAGCCAAGAGACCCAGTACTTC. This translates into CASSFNSGSQETQYF.

This rearrangement joins TRBV25-1 to TRBJ1-2; possible D gene TRBD1, 5 bases. The CDR3 totals 14 residues. Looked up from germline, CDR1 is MGHDK and CDR2 is SYGVNS. Trimming shortened V by 4 bases and J by 4 bases, and 13 bases separated the two germline ends. CDR3 sequence reads: CASSVNGGTYGYTF. The CDR3 bases are TGTGCCAGCAGTGTAAACGGAGGGACCTATGGCTACACCTTC.

The rearrangement joins TRBV7-9 to TRBJ1-3, with TRBD1 matching 10 bases. V lost 4 bases, J lost 0 bases, and 6 bases stayed unmatched. The CDR3 has 17 amino acids. Germline-derived CDR1 and CDR2 are SEHNR and FQNEAQ (reference sequence). CDR3 sequence reads: CASSSGQGINSGNTIYF. In DNA form, the CDR3 reads TGTGCCAGCAGCTCGGGACAGGGGATAAACTCTGGAAACACCATATATTTT.

The rearrangement joins TRBV20-1 to TRBJ1-2; D not certain. Trimming cost V 0 bases and J 6 bases, with 5 bases left between them. This CDR3 comprises 11 residues. Germline V gene data show CDR1 as DFQATT and CDR2 as SNEGSKA (reference sequence). CDR3 loop: CSARDVDGYTF. As DNA, the CDR3 is TGCAGTGCTAGAGATGTCGATGGCTACACCTTC.

This chain connects TRBV30 to TRBJ2-5; D may be TRBD1 (5 bases). The tail of the sequence fits TRBJ2-7 better, so the J call may be wrong. The germline gives CDR1 GTSNPN, CDR2 SVGIG (reference sequence). The CDR3 consists of 13 residues. The CDR3 sequence: CAWSVGLRGEQYF. The CDR3 bases are TGTGCCTGGAGTGTGGGCCTAAGGGGCGAGCAGTACTTC.

V and J are TRBV5-1 and TRBJ2-7; 10 nucleotides align to TRBD2. This CDR3 is built from 15 residues. The V segment lost 0 bases and the J segment 6 bases; nucleotides outside the gene matches: 6. Germline CDR1 SGHRS, CDR2 YFSETQ. The CDR3 bases are TGCGCCAGCAGCTTGGTCACCGCTAGCGGGAGCGAGCAGTACTTC. It specifies CASSLVTASGSEQYF.

The rearrangement links TRBV2 to TRBJ1-1, with 7 bases fitting TRBD1. Looked up from germline, CDR1 is SNHLY and CDR2 is FYNNEI. The CDR3 is 15 residues long. V shed 4 bases and J 2 bases; nucleotides not matched to a gene: 7. In DNA, the CDR3 is TGTGCCAGCAGTGCGAGGGACAGAATAAACACTGAAGCTTTCTTT. It translates to CASSARDRINTEAFF.

The J gene is TRBJ2-3, the V gene TRBV10-3; 11 bases are a match to TRBD2. CDR3 length: 15 amino acids. CDR1 is ENHRY and CDR2 is SYGVKD in the germline V gene. V was pared by 6 bases and J by 2 bases, with 4 bases of the junction left unmatched. In DNA form, the CDR3 reads TGTGCCATCAGCGGACTAGCGGGTACCACAGATACGCAGTATTTT. This translates into CAISGLAGTTDTQYF.

The J gene is TRBJ2-7, the V gene TRBV2; D possibly corresponds to TRBD1 (5 bases). Germline CDR1 SNHLY, CDR2 FYNNEI. Trimming took 5 bases from V and 2 from J, leaving 28 bases between them. The CDR3 is 19 residues long. CDR3 amino acids: CASSLSQRRTGPSPYEQYF. DNA of the CDR3: TGTGCCAGCAGTTTATCGCAGCGCAGAACAGGCCCTTCCCCCTACGAGCAGTACTTC.

The V and J genes are TRBV10-2 and TRBJ2-1, with 11 positions matching TRBD2. The CDR3 has 12 residues. The trim removed 4 bases at V and 14 bases at J, leaving 4 bases unmatched. Germline values: CDR1 WSHSY, CDR2 SAAADI. CDR3 sequence: CASSGELAGEFF. CDR3 bases: TGCGCCAGCAGTGGGGAACTAGCGGGAGAGTTCTTC.

V and J are TRBV4-1 and TRBJ2-3, with a weak D call TRBD1 (6 bases). This CDR3 contains 15 residues. The V and J ends lost 4 bases and 2 bases respectively, with 13 bases between them. The germline gives CDR1 MGHRA, CDR2 YSYEKL. CDR3 sequence reads: CASSPETGLTDTQYF. DNA for the CDR3: TGCGCCAGCAGCCCCGAGACAGGACTCACAGATACGCAGTATTTT.

The chain is built from TRBV6-6 and TRBJ2-7, with 7 bases that match TRBD2. Trimming took 6 bases from V and 1 from J; bases not matched to a gene: 9. Looked up from germline, CDR1 is MNHNY and CDR2 is SVGAGI (reference sequence). This CDR3 has 15 amino acids. CDR3 amino acids: CASRGQAGESYEQYF. The CDR3 DNA is TGTGCCAGCAGGGGGCAGGCGGGAGAGTCCTACGAGCAGTACTTC.

Only a few counts were recorded for this clone. This chain links TRBV10-3 with TRBJ2-5, with D maybe TRBD2 (7 bases). Trimming stripped 0 bases from V and 3 bases from J, with 11 bases between. The CDR3 spans 15 residues. Germline CDR1 ENHRY, CDR2 SYGVKD. The CDR3 region has the DNA TGTGCCATCAGTGAGTCGGGGGGGCGCGAAGAGACCCAGTACTTC. Its protein is CAISESGGREETQYF.